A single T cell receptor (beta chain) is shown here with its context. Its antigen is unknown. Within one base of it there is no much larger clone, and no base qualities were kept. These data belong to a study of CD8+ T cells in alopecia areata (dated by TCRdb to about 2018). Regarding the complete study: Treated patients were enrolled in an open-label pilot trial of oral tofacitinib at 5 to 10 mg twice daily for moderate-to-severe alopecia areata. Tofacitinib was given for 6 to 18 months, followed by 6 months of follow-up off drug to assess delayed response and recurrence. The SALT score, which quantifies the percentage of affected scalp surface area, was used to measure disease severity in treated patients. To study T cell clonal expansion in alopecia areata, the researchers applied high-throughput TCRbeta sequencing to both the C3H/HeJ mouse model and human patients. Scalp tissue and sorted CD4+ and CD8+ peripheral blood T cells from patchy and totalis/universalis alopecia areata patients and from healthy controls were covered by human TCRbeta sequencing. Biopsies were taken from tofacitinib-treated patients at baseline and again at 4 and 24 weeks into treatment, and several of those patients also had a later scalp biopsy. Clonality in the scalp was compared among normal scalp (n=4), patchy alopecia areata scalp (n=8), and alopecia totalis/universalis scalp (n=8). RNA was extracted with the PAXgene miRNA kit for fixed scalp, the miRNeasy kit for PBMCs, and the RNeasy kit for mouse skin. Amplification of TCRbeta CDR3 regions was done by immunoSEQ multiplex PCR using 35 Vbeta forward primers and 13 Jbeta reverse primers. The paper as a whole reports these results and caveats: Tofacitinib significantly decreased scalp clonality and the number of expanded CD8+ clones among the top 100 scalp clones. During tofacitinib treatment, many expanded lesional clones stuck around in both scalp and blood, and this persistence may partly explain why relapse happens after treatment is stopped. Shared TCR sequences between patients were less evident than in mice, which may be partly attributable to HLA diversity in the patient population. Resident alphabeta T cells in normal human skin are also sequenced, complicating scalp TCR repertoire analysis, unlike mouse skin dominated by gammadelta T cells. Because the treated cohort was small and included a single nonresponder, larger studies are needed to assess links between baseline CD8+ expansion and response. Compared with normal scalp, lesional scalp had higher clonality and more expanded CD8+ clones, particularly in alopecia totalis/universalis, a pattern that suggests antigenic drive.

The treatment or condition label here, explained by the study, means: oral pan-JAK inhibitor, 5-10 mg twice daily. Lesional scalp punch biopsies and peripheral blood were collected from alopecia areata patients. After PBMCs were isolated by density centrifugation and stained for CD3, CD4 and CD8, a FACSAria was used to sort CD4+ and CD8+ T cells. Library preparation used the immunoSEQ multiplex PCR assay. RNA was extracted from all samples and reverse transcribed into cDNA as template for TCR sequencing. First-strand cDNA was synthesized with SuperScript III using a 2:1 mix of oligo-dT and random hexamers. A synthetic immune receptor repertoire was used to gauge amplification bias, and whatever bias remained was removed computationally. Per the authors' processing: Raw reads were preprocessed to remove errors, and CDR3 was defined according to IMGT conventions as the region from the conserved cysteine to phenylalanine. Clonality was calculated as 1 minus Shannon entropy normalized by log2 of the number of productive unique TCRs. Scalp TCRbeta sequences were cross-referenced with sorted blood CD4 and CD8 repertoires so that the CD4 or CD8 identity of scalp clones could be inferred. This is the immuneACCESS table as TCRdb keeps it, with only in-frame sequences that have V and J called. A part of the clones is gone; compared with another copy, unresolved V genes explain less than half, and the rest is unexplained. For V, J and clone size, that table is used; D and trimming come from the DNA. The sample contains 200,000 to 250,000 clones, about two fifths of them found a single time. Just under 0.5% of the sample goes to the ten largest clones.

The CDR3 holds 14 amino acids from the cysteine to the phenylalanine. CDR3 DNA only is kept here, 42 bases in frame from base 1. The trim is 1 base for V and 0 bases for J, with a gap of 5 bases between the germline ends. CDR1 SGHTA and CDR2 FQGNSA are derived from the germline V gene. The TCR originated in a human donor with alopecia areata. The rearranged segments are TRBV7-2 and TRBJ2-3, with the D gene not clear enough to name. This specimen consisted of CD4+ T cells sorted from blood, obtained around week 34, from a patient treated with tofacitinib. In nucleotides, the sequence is TGTGCCAGCAGCTTAGGTCACAGCACAGATACGCAGTATTTT. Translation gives CASSLGHSTDTQYF.